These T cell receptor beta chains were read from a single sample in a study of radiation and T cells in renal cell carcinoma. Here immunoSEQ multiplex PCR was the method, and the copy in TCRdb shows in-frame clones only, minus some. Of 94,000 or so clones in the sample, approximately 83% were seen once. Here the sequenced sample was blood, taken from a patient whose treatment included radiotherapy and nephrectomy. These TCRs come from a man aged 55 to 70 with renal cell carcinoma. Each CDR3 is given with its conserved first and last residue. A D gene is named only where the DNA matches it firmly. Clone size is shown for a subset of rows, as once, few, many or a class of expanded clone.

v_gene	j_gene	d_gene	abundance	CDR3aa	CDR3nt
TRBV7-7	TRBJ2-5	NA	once	CASSLGGQSQETQYF	TGTGCCAGCAGCCTGGGCGGGCAGTCCCAAGAGACCCAGTACTTC
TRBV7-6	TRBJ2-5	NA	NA	CASSLWGAGQETQYF	TGTGCCAGCAGCTTATGGGGGGCAGGGCAAGAGACCCAGTACTTC
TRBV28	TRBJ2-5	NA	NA	CASSLLDRKLQETQYF	TGTGCCAGCAGTTTATTGGACAGAAAGCTACAAGAGACCCAGTACTTC
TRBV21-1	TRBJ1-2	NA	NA	CASSKDRGYGYTF	TGTGCCAGCAGCAAGGACAGGGGCTATGGCTACACCTTC
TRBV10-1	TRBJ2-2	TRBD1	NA	CASPETGSNTGELFF	TGCGCCAGCCCCGAGACAGGGAGTAACACCGGGGAGCTGTTTTTT
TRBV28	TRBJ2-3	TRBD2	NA	CASMGGVADTQYF	TGTGCCAGCATGGGAGGGGTAGCAGATACGCAGTATTTT
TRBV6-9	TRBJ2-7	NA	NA	CASSPLAEEQYF	TGTGCCAGCAGCCCCCTAGCTGAGGAGCAGTACTTC
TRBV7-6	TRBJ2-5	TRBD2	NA	CASSFPLLGTSGSAQETQYF	TGTGCCAGCAGCTTTCCTCTCCTTGGGACTAGCGGCAGTGCCCAAGAGACCCAGTACTTC
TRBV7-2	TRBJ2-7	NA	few	CASSFTGTKSYEQYF	TGTGCCAGCAGCTTTACCGGGACAAAATCCTACGAGCAGTACTTC
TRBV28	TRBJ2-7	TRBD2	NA	CASSLTSGRARVLNEQYF	TGTGCCAGCAGTTTAACTAGCGGGAGGGCCCGGGTTCTCAACGAGCAGTACTTC
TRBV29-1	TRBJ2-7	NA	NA	CSVDTSPPYEQYF	TGCAGCGTTGACACCTCTCCCCCCTACGAGCAGTACTTC
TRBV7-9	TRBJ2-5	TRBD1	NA	CASSLGQGVETQYF	TGTGCCAGCAGCTTAGGACAGGGGGTGGAGACCCAGTACTTC
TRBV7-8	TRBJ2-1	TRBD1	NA	CASSLGTGGLSEQFF	TGTGCCAGCAGCTTAGGGACAGGGGGTTTGAGTGAGCAGTTCTTC